This T cell receptor (beta chain) was obtained from a study of cytomegalovirus exposure and HLA in healthy donors. It was with 60 Vbeta and 13 Jbeta primers that the PCR ran. This table comes from immunoSEQ multiplex PCR, and its TCRdb copy is limited to in-frame clones, with some not included. The table records 100,000 to 120,000 clones, 12% of them present only once. The V gene end was trimmed by 5 bases and the J gene end by 0 bases; junction bases not matched to a gene: 11. The CDR3 contains 17 residues. The germline CDR1 and CDR2 sequences are MDHEN and SYDVKM. Findings of the study overall: A few CMV-associated chains were confirmed in vitro to be specific for CMV antigens. For most TCR sequences rarity was the rule, although some public TCRs occurred in many donors. Using a false discovery rate of 0.05, a later analysis showed that 15,000 to 20,000 TCR beta sequences were associated with HLA alleles.

The donors (healthy individuals) were bone marrow donors. This clone was seen more than once but under ten times. Its antigen is still unknown. Sequenced sample: PBMCs. The J gene is TRBJ1-1, the V gene TRBV28; 8 bases are a match to TRBD1. The TCR was taken from a man between 35 and 55 years old in good health and CMV-seropositive. The CDR3 loop reads CASSLFAGTGMNTEAFF. The CDR3 DNA sequence: TGTGCCAGCAGTCTATTCGCCGGGACAGGAATGAACACTGAAGCTTTCTTT. The variable domain in full, with the rest retrieved from reference TRBV28 and TRBJ1-1, is DVKVTQSSRYLVKRTGEKVFLECVQDMDHENMFWYRQDPGLGLRLIYFSYDVKMKEKGDIPEGYSVSREKKERFSLILESASTNQTSMYLCASSLFAGTGMNTEAFFGQGTRLTVV.